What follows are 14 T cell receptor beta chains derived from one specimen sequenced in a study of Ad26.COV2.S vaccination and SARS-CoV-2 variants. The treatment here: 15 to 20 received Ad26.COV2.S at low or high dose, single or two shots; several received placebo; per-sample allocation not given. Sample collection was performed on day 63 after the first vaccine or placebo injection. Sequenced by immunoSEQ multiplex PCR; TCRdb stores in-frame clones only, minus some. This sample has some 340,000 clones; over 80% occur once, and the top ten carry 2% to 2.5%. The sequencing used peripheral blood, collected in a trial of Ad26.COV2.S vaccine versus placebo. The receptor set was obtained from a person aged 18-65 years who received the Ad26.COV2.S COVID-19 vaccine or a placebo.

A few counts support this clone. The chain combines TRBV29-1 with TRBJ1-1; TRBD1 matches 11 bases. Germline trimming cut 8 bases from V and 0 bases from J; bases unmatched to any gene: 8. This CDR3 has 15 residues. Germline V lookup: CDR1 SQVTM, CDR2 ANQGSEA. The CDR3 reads CSTWTGGGMNTEAFF. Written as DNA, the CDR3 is TGCAGCACCTGGACAGGGGGCGGAATGAACACTGAAGCTTTCTTT.

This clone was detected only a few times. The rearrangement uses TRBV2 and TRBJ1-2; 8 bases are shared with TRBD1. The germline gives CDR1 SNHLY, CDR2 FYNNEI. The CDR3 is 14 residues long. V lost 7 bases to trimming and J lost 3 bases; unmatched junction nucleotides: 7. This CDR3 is CASNQQGEDYGYTF. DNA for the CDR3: TGTGCCAGCAACCAACAGGGGGAGGACTATGGCTACACCTTC. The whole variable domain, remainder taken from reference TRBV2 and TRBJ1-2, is EPEVTQTPSHQVTQMGQEVILRCVPISNHLYFYWYRQILGQKVEFLVSFYNNEISEKSEIFDDQFSVERPDGSNFTLKIRSTKLEDSAMYFCASNQQGEDYGYTFGSGTRLTVV.

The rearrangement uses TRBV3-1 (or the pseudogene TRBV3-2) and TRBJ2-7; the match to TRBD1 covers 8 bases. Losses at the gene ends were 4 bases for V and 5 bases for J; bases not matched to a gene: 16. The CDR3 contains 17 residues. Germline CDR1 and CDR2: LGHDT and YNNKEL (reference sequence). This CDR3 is CASSPYGGGTGVDEQYF. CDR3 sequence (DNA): TGTGCCAGCAGCCCCTACGGAGGGGGGACAGGAGTCGACGAGCAGTACTTC.

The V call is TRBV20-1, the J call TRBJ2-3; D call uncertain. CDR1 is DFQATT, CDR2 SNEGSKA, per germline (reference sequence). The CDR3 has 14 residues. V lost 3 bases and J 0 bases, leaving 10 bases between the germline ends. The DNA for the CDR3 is TGCAGTGCTAGTTGGACGGAAAGCACAGATACGCAGTATTTT. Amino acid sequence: CSASWTESTDTQYF.

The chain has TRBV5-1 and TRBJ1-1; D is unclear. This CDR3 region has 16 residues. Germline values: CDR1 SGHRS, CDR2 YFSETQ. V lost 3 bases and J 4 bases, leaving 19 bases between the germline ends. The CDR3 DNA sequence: TGCGCCAGCAGCTCGGGTGATGTCTTGAGGGCCACTGAAGCTTTCTTT. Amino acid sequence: CASSSGDVLRATEAFF.

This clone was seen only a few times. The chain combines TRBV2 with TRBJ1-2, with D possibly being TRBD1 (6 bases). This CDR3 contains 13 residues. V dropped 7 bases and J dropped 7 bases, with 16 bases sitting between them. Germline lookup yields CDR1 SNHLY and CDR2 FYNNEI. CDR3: CASNDRNPPGYTF. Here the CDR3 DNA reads TGTGCCAGCAATGACAGGAACCCCCCTGGCTACACCTTC.

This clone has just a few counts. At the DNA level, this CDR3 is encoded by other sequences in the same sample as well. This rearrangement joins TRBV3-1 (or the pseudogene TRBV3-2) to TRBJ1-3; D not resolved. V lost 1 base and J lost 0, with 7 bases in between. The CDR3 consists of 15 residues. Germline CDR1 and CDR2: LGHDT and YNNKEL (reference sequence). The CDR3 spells CASSQGGSSGNTIYF. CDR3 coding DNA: TGTGCCAGCAGCCAAGGCGGAAGCTCTGGAAACACCATATATTTT.

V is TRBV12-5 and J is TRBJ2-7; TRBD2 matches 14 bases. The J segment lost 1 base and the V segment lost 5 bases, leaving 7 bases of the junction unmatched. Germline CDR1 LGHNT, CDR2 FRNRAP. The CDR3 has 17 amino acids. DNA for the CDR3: TGTGCTAGTGGTCTCGGACTAGCGGGGGGCGAGTCCTACGAGCAGTACTTC. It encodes CASGLGLAGGESYEQYF.

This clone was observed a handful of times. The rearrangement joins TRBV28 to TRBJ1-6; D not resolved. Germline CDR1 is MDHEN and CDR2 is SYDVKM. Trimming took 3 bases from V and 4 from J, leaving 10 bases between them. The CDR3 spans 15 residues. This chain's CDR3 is CASSFRDTYNSPLHF. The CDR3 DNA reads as TGTGCCAGCAGTTTTCGCGACACGTATAATTCACCCCTCCACTTT.

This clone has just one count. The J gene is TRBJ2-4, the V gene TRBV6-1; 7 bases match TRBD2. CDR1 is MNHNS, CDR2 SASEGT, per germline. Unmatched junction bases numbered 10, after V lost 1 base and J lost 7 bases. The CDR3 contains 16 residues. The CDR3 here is CASSEVVGEGGNIQYF. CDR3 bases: TGTGCCAGCAGTGAAGTAGTTGGGGAGGGTGGGAACATTCAGTACTTC.

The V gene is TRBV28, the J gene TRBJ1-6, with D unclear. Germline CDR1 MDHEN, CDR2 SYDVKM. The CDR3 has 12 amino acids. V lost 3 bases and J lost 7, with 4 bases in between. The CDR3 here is CASSFGNSPLHF. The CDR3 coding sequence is TGTGCCAGCAGTTTCGGAAATTCACCCCTCCACTTT.

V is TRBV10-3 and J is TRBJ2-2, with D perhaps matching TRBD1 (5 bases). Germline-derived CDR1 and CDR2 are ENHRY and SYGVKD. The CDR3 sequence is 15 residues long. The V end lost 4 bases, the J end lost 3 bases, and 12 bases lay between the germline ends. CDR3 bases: TGTGCCATCAGTGGTGTAGGGGCAGACACCGGGGAGCTGTTTTTT. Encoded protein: CAISGVGADTGELFF.

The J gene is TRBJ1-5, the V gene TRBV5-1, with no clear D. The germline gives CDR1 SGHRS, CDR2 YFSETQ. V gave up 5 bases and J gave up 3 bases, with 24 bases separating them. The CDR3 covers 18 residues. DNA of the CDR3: TGCGCCAGCAGACCTGTCGTGGGAGAGGGAACCCACAATCAGCCCCAGCATTTT. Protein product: CASRPVVGEGTHNQPQHF.

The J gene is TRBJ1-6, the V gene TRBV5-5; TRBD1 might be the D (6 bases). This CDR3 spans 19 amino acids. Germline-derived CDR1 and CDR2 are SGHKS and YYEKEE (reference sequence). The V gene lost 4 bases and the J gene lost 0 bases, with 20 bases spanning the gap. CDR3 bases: TGTGCCAGCAGCCTCAACCGCGACAGGTCGAGCTCCTATAATTCACCCCTCCACTTT. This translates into CASSLNRDRSSSYNSPLHF.